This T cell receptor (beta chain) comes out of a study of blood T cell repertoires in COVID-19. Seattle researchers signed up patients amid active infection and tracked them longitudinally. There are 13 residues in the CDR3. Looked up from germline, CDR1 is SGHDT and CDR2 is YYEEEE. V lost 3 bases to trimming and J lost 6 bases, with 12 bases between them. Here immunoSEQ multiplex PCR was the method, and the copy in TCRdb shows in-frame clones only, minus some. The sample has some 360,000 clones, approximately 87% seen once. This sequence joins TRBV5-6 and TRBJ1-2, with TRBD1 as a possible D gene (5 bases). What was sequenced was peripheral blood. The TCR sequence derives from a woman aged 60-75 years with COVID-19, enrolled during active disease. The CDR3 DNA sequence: TGTGCCAGCAGCTGGAATACAGGAAATGGCTACACCTTC. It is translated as CASSWNTGNGYTF.